This is a list of T cell receptor beta chains from one sample in a study of cytomegalovirus exposure and HLA in healthy donors. Libraries were prepared by immunoSEQ multiplex PCR; TCRdb keeps only in-frame clonotypes and omits some of them. The sample has more than 150,000 clones, around 80% seen once. The sequenced sample consisted of PBMCs. Source of these receptors: a man aged 35 to 55 in good health and CMV-seronegative. The CDR3 runs from the conserved cysteine through the conserved F or W. D genes are given only for firm matches. Clone size is given for some rows only: seen once, a few or many times, or a class if the clone is expanded.

V: TRBV4-2
J: TRBJ2-3
D: TRBD2
size: NA
CDR3: CASSQDKTSGSDTQYF
DNA: TGTGCCAGCAGCCAAGACAAGACTAGCGGGAGTGATACGCAGTATTTT

V: TRBV4-3
J: TRBJ2-7
D: NA
size: NA
CDR3: CASSQARDRSYEQYF
DNA: TGCGCCAGCAGCCAAGCGCGGGACCGGTCCTACGAGCAGTACTTC

V: TRBV11-2
J: TRBJ2-5
D: NA
size: NA
CDR3: CASSLDLGDRRSQYF
DNA: TGTGCCAGCAGCTTAGATCTAGGCGACAGACGGAGCCAGTACTTC

V: TRBV6-6
J: TRBJ1-1
D: NA
size: few
CDR3: CASSVWAGNTEAFF
DNA: TGTGCCAGCAGTGTTTGGGCTGGGAACACTGAAGCTTTCTTT

V: TRBV5-1
J: TRBJ1-2
D: TRBD1
size: NA
CDR3: CASSPGGGTDGYTF
DNA: TGCGCCAGCAGCCCCGGGGGTGGGACAGATGGCTACACCTTC

V: TRBV4-1
J: TRBJ2-7
D: NA
size: NA
CDR3: CASSQESGDEQYF
DNA: TGCGCCAGCAGCCAAGAATCAGGGGACGAGCAGTACTTC

V: TRBV16
J: TRBJ1-2
D: NA
size: NA
CDR3: CASSQSRVPIVGYTF
DNA: TGTGCCAGCAGCCAATCCCGGGTCCCGATCGTTGGCTACACCTTC

V: TRBV10-1
J: TRBJ2-3
D: NA
size: NA
CDR3: CARARRDTDTQYF
DNA: TGCGCCAGAGCCCGACGGGACACAGATACGCAGTATTTT

V: TRBV7-6
J: TRBJ2-7
D: TRBD2
size: NA
CDR3: CASSLGGGTSVYEQYF
DNA: TGTGCCAGCAGCTTAGGGGGGGGGACTAGCGTCTACGAGCAGTACTTC

V: TRBV7-2
J: TRBJ2-7
D: NA
size: NA
CDR3: CASSPGKGAYEQYF
DNA: TGTGCCAGCAGCCCGGGTAAGGGGGCCTACGAGCAGTACTTC

V: TRBV15
J: TRBJ2-7
D: TRBD1
size: NA
CDR3: CATSRAMGQGTYEQYF
DNA: TGTGCCACCAGCAGAGCGATGGGACAGGGGACCTACGAGCAGTACTTC

V: TRBV5-5
J: TRBJ2-2
D: TRBD2
size: few
CDR3: CASSLAGGRKTGELFF
DNA: TGTGCCAGCAGCTTGGCCGGCGGGAGGAAGACCGGGGAGCTGTTTTTT

V: TRBV5-1
J: TRBJ2-2
D: TRBD2
size: NA
CDR3: CASSLGAGPGELFF
DNA: TGCGCCAGCAGCTTAGGAGCGGGACCCGGGGAGCTGTTTTTT

V: TRBV7-6
J: TRBJ2-1
D: NA
size: NA
CDR3: CASSHLVNYNEQFF
DNA: TGTGCCAGCAGCCACTTGGTCAATTACAATGAGCAGTTCTTC

V: TRBV19
J: TRBJ1-1
D: TRBD1
size: NA
CDR3: CASSIAQRGQGAVNTEAFF
DNA: TGTGCCAGTAGTATAGCCCAGCGTGGACAGGGGGCAGTCAACACTGAAGCTTTCTTT

V: TRBV6-5
J: TRBJ2-1
D: TRBD2
size: few
CDR3: CASRVAGGPGEQFF
DNA: TGTGCCAGCAGGGTAGCGGGAGGCCCTGGCGAGCAGTTCTTC